This T cell receptor (beta chain) was sequenced during a study of quantifying T cell responses using KT2 cells. At the level of the study: RNA was reverse transcribed with TCR alpha and beta constant-region primers. The second PCR was a qPCR stopped at a predetermined fluorescence threshold. Overall study findings and caveats: Detection of KT2 sequences held at the lowest tested level, about one cell per 100,000 PBMC.

Each cDNA got a UMI-containing oligo ligated at its 3' end. An equimolar mix of RC1.1 and RC1.2 primed the beta chain across TRBC1 and TRBC2. TCR alpha and beta chains were handled separately starting at the second PCR. From the UMI-ligation and nested PCR reads, TCRdb called clonotypes with MiXCR, one entry per CDR3 protein. The data contain 40,000 to 55,000 distinct CDR3 sequences, 11% of them singletons. On this clonotype: Its target is unknown.

The sample is PBMC spiked with counted cells of clone KT2. The CDR3 totals 14 residues. Germline V lookup: CDR1 DFQATT, CDR2 SNEGSKA (reference sequence). The ends were cut back, 3 bases at V and 3 bases at J, with 14 bases in the middle. Sample: PBMCs spiked with cells of the T cell clone KT2. The chain has TRBV20-1 and TRBJ1-1; possibly TRBD1 for D (6 bases). The clonotype was recovered from a human donor. The CDR3 nucleotides are TGCAGTGCTAGTGGGGGGGCGAAGGACACTGAAGCTTTCTTT. Its translation is CSASGGAKDTEAFF.